This T cell receptor beta chain was observed in a study of T cells after yellow fever vaccination. Making TCR cDNA involved 5'RACE template switching, which added UMIs and a universal primer site. Each CDR3 protein is one row after TCRdb ran MiXCR on the 5' RACE reads. Of 600,000 to 750,000 distinct CDR3 sequences in the sample, about 12% were seen once. Broader study findings: Researchers report a weaker secondary response that nonetheless peaked faster, day 5 versus 15. A large majority of primary-vaccination clones showed up again after the booster (approximately 95% CD4, 75% to 90% CD8).

There are a few counts of this clonotype. Its antigen is unidentified. Germline V gene data show CDR1 as SGHTA and CDR2 as FQGNSA. The CDR3 runs to 12 residues. V was clipped by 0 bases and J by 10 bases; unmatched bases: 3. The sequence was obtained from a man younger than 40 who received the YFV17D yellow fever vaccine. Sequences were derived from PBMCs, sampled on the day of the yellow fever booster vaccination. This chain links TRBV7-2 with TRBJ2-7; TRBD2 matches at 7 bases. CDR3 residues: CASSLAPTSQYF. CDR3 in DNA: TGTGCCAGCAGCTTAGCCCCGACTAGCCAGTACTTC.